Below are 16 T cell receptor beta chains sequenced from a single sample in a study of blood T cell repertoires in COVID-19. Profiled with immunoSEQ multiplex PCR; TCRdb holds only in-frame clones, not every one. The sample carries under 150,000 clones, around 82% recorded once. Sequencing input: PBMCs or T cells enriched from blood (not recorded which). The receptors were sampled from a man in his forties or fifties in a cohort exposed to, infected with or recovered from COVID-19 (not recorded which).

As DNA, the CDR3 is TGTGCCTGGATAAGGGCGGCTCGAGGGGGCTACACCTTC. Its protein is CAWIRAARGGYTF. V and J are TRBV30 and TRBJ1-2; D is unresolved. Between the trimmed V and J ends, which lost 4 bases and 8 bases, there was a span of 17 bases. The length of the CDR3 is 13 residues. Germline V CDR1 and CDR2: GTSNPN, SVGIG (reference sequence).

The chain joins TRBV9 to TRBJ1-1; D uncertain. The CDR3 consists of 13 residues. Trimming cost V 3 bases and J 10 bases, with 16 bases left between them. CDR1 is SGDLS and CDR2 is YYNGEE in the germline V gene. The CDR3 here is CASSADLTEGAFF. The CDR3 DNA is TGTGCCAGCAGCGCGGACTTGACCGAAGGAGCTTTCTTT.

V is TRBV27 and J is TRBJ1-3; 7 positions agree with TRBD1. CDR3 length: 15 amino acids. CDR1 MNHEY and CDR2 SMNVEV come from the germline V gene (reference sequence). V shed 5 bases, J shed 2 bases, and the junction held 6 bases outside the gene matches. The CDR3 here is CASSERTGAGNTIYF. In DNA, the CDR3 is TGTGCCAGCAGTGAAAGGACAGGCGCTGGAAACACCATATATTTT.

The V call is TRBV25-1, the J call TRBJ1-2; D is ambiguous. Germline lookup yields CDR1 MGHDK and CDR2 SYGVNS. The CDR3 has 13 amino acids. The V end was cut by 4 bases, the J end by 5 bases, with 11 bases between. The CDR3 DNA sequence: TGTGCCAGCAGTGGGGCAGCCAGATATGGCTACACCTTC. It yields the protein CASSGAARYGYTF.

The chain joins TRBV9 to TRBJ1-4; D is undetermined. The ends were cut back, 4 bases at V and 6 bases at J, with 19 bases in the middle. Germline V gene data show CDR1 as SGDLS and CDR2 as YYNGEE. The CDR3 has 16 amino acids. CDR3 loop: CASSKTSGGSHEKLFF. CDR3 sequence (DNA): TGTGCCAGCAGCAAAACGTCCGGAGGTTCCCATGAAAAACTGTTTTTT.

V is TRBV3-1 (or the pseudogene TRBV3-2) and J is TRBJ2-5; 12 nucleotides line up with TRBD2. V lost 3 bases, J lost 5 bases, and 4 bases stayed unmatched. Germline loops: CDR1 LGHDT, CDR2 YNNKEL (reference sequence). The CDR3 consists of 15 residues. CDR3 DNA: TGTGCCAGCAGCCATCTAGCGGGGGGGCCGGAGACCCAGTACTTC. Translating gives CASSHLAGGPETQYF.

V usage is TRBV3-1 (or the pseudogene TRBV3-2) and J usage is TRBJ2-1; no firm D call. Germline V gives CDR1 LGHDT, CDR2 YNNKEL (reference sequence). V was pared by 0 bases and J by 2 bases, with 8 bases between. The CDR3 is 15 residues long. This chain's CDR3 is CASSQETETYNEQFF. The CDR3 DNA reads as TGTGCCAGCAGCCAAGAGACGGAGACCTACAATGAGCAGTTCTTC.

The J gene is TRBJ1-6, the V gene TRBV18; D not resolved. V was clipped by 4 bases and J by 9 bases, with 10 bases between them. CDR1 and CDR2 (germline): KGHSH, LQKENI. CDR3 length equals 13 residues. The DNA for the CDR3 is TGTGCCAGCTCACTAGACAATCCTTCACCCCTCCACTTT. Its translation is CASSLDNPSPLHF.

The CDR3, as DNA: TGCAGCGTTGAAGATCTCACTGAACGGGGTGAAAAACTGTTTTTT. It encodes CSVEDLTERGEKLFF. V usage is TRBV29-1 and J usage is TRBJ1-4; D gene unclear. The V gene lost 0 bases and the J gene lost 7 bases, with 15 bases spanning the gap. Germline CDR1 is SQVTM and CDR2 is ANQGSEA. This CDR3 has 15 amino acids.

The genes are TRBV19 and TRBJ2-5, with D tentatively TRBD1 (6 bases). Germline V gene data show CDR1 as LNHDA and CDR2 as SQIVND (reference sequence). The CDR3 consists of 16 residues. The V end was cut by 5 bases, the J end by 4 bases, with 20 bases between. CDR3 loop: CASSFTGTKTGETQYF. As DNA, the CDR3 is TGTGCCAGTAGTTTCACCGGGACAAAGACAGGAGAGACCCAGTACTTC.

The rearrangement uses TRBV18 and TRBJ2-1; the D gene is possibly TRBD2 (5 bases). The V gene lost 1 base and the J gene lost 4 bases, with 8 bases spanning the gap. Germline V gene data show CDR1 as KGHSH and CDR2 as LQKENI. CDR3 length: 14 residues. CDR3 amino acids: CASSPQRVYNEQFF. The CDR3 coding sequence is TGTGCCAGCTCACCACAGAGGGTTTACAATGAGCAGTTCTTC. The full variable domain, in which reference TRBV18 and TRBJ2-1 provide the parts outside the CDR3, is NAGVMQNPRHLVRRRGQEARLRCSPMKGHSHVYWYRQLPEEGLKFMVYLQKENIIDESGMPKERFSAEFPKEGPSILRIQQVVRGDSAAYFCASSPQRVYNEQFFGPGTRLTVL.

Written as DNA, the CDR3 is TGTGCCAGCAGTGAATGGGGACAGGATTACAATGAGCAGTTCTTC. It specifies CASSEWGQDYNEQFF. The V gene is TRBV2, the J gene TRBJ2-1, with TRBD1 identical over 8 bases. V was clipped by 2 bases and J by 4 bases; unmatched bases: 4. CDR1 and CDR2 (germline): SNHLY, FYNNEI. The CDR3 is 15 amino acids.

The CDR3 loop is CASSPSLTENTEAFF. The CDR3 DNA reads as TGTGCCAGCTCACCCTCTCTGACAGAGAACACTGAAGCTTTCTTT. The chain recombines TRBV18 with TRBJ1-1; TRBD1 might be the D (5 bases). V lost 3 bases to trimming and J lost 1 base, with 12 bases between them. Germline V gene sequence: CDR1 KGHSH, CDR2 LQKENI. The CDR3 loop spans 15 amino acids.

This chain uses TRBV7-9 with TRBJ1-5; tentative D call: TRBD1 (5 bases). CDR1 SEHNR and CDR2 FQNEAQ come from the germline V gene (reference sequence). The CDR3 contains 15 residues. Trimming pared 5 bases from V and 2 bases from J, leaving 13 bases between. CDR3 protein: CASSPRGDRNQPQHF. The CDR3, as DNA: TGTGCCAGCAGCCCCCGGGGGGATCGCAATCAGCCCCAGCATTTT.

The rearrangement links TRBV7-9 to TRBJ2-7; D possibly corresponds to TRBD1 (6 bases). V gave up 6 bases and J gave up 3 bases, with 18 bases separating them. This CDR3 region has 15 residues. Germline loops: CDR1 SEHNR, CDR2 FQNEAQ (reference sequence). This CDR3 reads CASSYPTGGFYEQYF. CDR3 in DNA: TGTGCCAGCAGTTACCCGACAGGAGGTTTCTACGAGCAGTACTTC.

The rearrangement uses TRBV4-3 and TRBJ2-1; D gene unclear. CDR3 size: 17 residues. Germline loops: CDR1 LGHNA, CDR2 YSLEER. The V and J ends lost 0 bases and 2 bases respectively, with 14 bases between them. The CDR3 region has the DNA TGCGCCAGCAGCCAAGATCTTAGCTTTGTCGCCTACAATGAGCAGTTCTTC. Protein: CASSQDLSFVAYNEQFF.